This T cell receptor beta chain stems from a study of technical replicates of blood from several donors. TCRdb's table, derived via immunoSEQ multiplex PCR, lists solely in-frame clones and lacks some. This sample has roughly 82,000 clones, with around 96% found just once. The germline V gene encodes CDR1 MNHEY and CDR2 SVGAGI. Trimming pared 5 bases from V and 6 bases from J, leaving 12 bases between. The CDR3 is 13 amino acids. V gene TRBV6-5 combines with J gene TRBJ2-3; D is undetermined. Sequences were obtained from T cells isolated from PBMCs. The clonotype comes from a human donor in good health. CDR3 bases: TGTGCCAGCAGTCCTCGACTCGTGGATACGCAGTATTTT. Residues: CASSPRLVDTQYF.